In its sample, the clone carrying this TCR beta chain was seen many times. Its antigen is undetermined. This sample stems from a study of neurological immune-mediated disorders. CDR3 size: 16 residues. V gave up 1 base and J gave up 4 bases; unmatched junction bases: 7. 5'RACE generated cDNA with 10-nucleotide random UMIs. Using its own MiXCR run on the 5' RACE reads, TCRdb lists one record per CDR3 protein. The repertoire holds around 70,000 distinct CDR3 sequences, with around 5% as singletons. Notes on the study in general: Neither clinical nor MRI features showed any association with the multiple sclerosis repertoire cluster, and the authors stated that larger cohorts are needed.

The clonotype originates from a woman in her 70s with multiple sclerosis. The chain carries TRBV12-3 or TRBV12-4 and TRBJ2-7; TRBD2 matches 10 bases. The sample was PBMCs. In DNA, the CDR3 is TGTGCCAGCAGTTTAGTCTCTAGCGGGAGCAGGTACGAGCAGTACTTC. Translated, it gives CASSLVSSGSRYEQYF.